This T cell receptor beta chain came from a study of tumor and adjacent non-tumor tissue in lung cancer. Notes on this clonotype: Its antigen is as yet unknown. Sequence at one end of the junction differs from germline and may be a read error.

The library came from three nested PCR rounds adapted from ARM-PCR protocols. TCRdb independently ran MiXCR on the multiplex PCR reads; one entry per CDR3 protein. The sample holds more than 60,000 distinct CDR3 sequences, over 70% seen once. The germline V gene encodes CDR1 SQVTM and CDR2 ANQGSEA. The CDR3 runs 15 residues. Study results and caveats: TCR diversity was significantly greater in tumor than normal lung tissue.

No cell sorting was done before RNA was extracted from the tissue. The receptor was derived from a woman aged 50 to 60 with non-small cell lung cancer. The sequenced sample was lung tumor tissue. This rearrangement joins TRBV29-1 to TRBJ2-7; 9 nucleotides agree with TRBD1. CDR3 loop: CSVTIGGQGAYELYF. The CDR3 DNA sequence: TGCAGTGTTACAATAGGGGGACAGGGAGCCTACGAGCTGTACTTC.